Presented here are 21 T cell receptor beta chains from one specimen sequenced in a study of blood T cell repertoires in COVID-19. Libraries were prepared by immunoSEQ multiplex PCR; TCRdb keeps only in-frame clonotypes and omits some of them. Counted here are around 65,000 clones, roughly 80% occurring once; the ten biggest clones make up 15% to 20%. The sequenced material came from peripheral blood. The source of these receptors is a man between 60 and 75 years old with acute or convalescent COVID-19.

V and J are TRBV28 and TRBJ1-5, with D uncertain. The CDR3 runs 15 residues. V was trimmed by 3 bases and J by 0 bases, leaving 9 bases between them. The germline V gene encodes CDR1 MDHEN and CDR2 SYDVKM. CDR3 residues: CASSLEGDSNQPQHF. The CDR3, as DNA: TGTGCCAGCAGTTTGGAGGGAGATAGCAATCAGCCCCAGCATTTT.

V and J are TRBV19 and TRBJ2-3; TRBD2 agrees at 7 bases. The CDR3 consists of 14 residues. The germline V gene has CDR1 LNHDA and CDR2 SQIVND (reference sequence). After removal of 7 bases from V and 7 bases from J, the junction contained 11 bases not matched to a gene. CDR3 sequence reads: CASIGRALSNTQYF. DNA of the CDR3: TGTGCCAGTATTGGGAGGGCCCTTTCAAATACGCAGTATTTT.

The chain uses TRBV5-4 and TRBJ2-7; tentative D call: TRBD1 (5 bases). Deletions cut 4 bases from V and 5 bases from J, with 16 bases between. The CDR3 length is 14 residues. Germline CDR1 SGHNT, CDR2 YYREEE (reference sequence). The CDR3 DNA reads as TGTGCCAGCAGCCAGGAATGGCAGGGCCACGAGCAGTACTTC. This gives the protein CASSQEWQGHEQYF. Combining the CDR3 with reference TRBV5-4 and TRBJ2-7 gives the whole variable domain ETGVTQSPTHLIKTRGQQVTLRCSSQSGHNTVSWYQQALGQGPQFIFQYYREEENGRGNFPPRFSGLQFPNYSSELNVNALELDDSALYLCASSQEWQGHEQYFGPGTRLTVT.

This clone has a handful of counts. The chain uses TRBV27 and TRBJ1-6; D is unclear. The CDR3 is 14 residues long. Germline V gives CDR1 MNHEY, CDR2 SMNVEV (reference sequence). The germline V and J ends were trimmed by 0 bases and 7 bases, with 7 bases remaining between them. DNA for the CDR3: TGTGCCAGCAGTTTATCGCAGGTGAATTCACCCCTCCACTTT. It translates to CASSLSQVNSPLHF.

The chain links TRBV5-1 to TRBJ2-1, with 14 positions matching TRBD2. V shed 0 bases, J shed 6 bases, and the junction held 11 bases outside the gene matches. Germline V gene data show CDR1 as SGHRS and CDR2 as YFSETQ. The CDR3 covers 19 residues. The CDR3 DNA follows: TGCGCCAGCAGCTTGGTGGGACTAGCGGGAGATAACTCTCTCAATGAGCAGTTCTTC. Its protein is CASSLVGLAGDNSLNEQFF.

This clone was observed once. The rearrangement joins TRBV24-1 to TRBJ2-7; TRBD1 matches at 7 bases. J lost 3 bases, V lost 4 bases, and 8 bases had no gene match. The CDR3 consists of 15 residues. Per the germline V gene, CDR1 is KGHDR and CDR2 is SFDVKD. CDR3 coding DNA: TGTGCCACCAGTGACCCACTACAGGGGCACTACGAGCAGTACTTC. It encodes CATSDPLQGHYEQYF.

This sequence joins TRBV18 and TRBJ2-7; the D is unclear. The CDR3 has 13 residues. CDR1 is KGHSH and CDR2 is LQKENI in the germline V gene. Trimming removed 0 bases from V and 6 bases from J, with 9 bases in between. The CDR3 spells CASSPPQKSEQYF. DNA for the CDR3: TGTGCCAGCTCACCACCACAAAAATCCGAGCAGTACTTC.

The chain has TRBV9 and TRBJ2-5; D ambiguous. V shed 1 base and J shed 2 bases, with 6 bases lying between them. Germline V CDR1 and CDR2: SGDLS, YYNGEE. The CDR3 totals 13 residues. The CDR3 DNA is TGTGCCAGCAGCGTAATGGCACAAGAGACCCAGTACTTC. Protein sequence: CASSVMAQETQYF.

The chain joins TRBV9 to TRBJ1-5, with D maybe TRBD1 (6 bases). V lost 3 bases, J lost 4 bases, and 11 bases lay in between. This CDR3 comprises 14 residues. Germline-derived CDR1 and CDR2 are SGDLS and YYNGEE. This CDR3 reads CASSADSRNQPQHF. CDR3 nucleotides: TGTGCCAGCAGCGCGGACAGTAGGAATCAGCCCCAGCATTTT.

The chain uses TRBV5-1 and TRBJ1-1, with D possibly matching TRBD1 (5 bases). CDR3 length: 15 residues. V lost 7 bases and J 3 bases, leaving 19 bases between the germline ends. Per the germline V gene, CDR1 is SGHRS and CDR2 is YFSETQ. DNA for the CDR3: TGCGCCAGCTATTCAAGGGGCGGAGGGTACACTGAAGCTTTCTTT. It translates to CASYSRGGGYTEAFF.

The rearrangement links TRBV12-2 to TRBJ1-4. TRBV12-2 is shown as a pseudogene. This CDR3 spans 16 amino acids. In DNA, the CDR3 is TGTGCAAGTCGCTTAGCGGAGACCACAACTAATGAAAAACTGTTTTTT. It yields the protein CASRLAETTTNEKLFF.

V usage is TRBV5-4 and J usage is TRBJ1-4; 7 bases fit TRBD1. This CDR3 contains 15 residues. Germline lookup yields CDR1 SGHNT and CDR2 YYREEE (reference sequence). Germline trimming cut 4 bases from V and 5 bases from J; bases unmatched to any gene: 8. The CDR3 DNA follows: TGTGCCAGCAGCAGAACGGGACAGAGCAATGAAAAACTGTTTTTT. Encoded protein: CASSRTGQSNEKLFF.

This clone was seen more than once but under ten times. CDR3 in DNA: TGTGCCAGCAGCCCTCCCCGGGACACAGAAACTAATGAAAAACTGTTTTTT. Residues: CASSPPRDTETNEKLFF. The rearrangement links TRBV6-2 or TRBV6-3 to TRBJ1-4; D perhaps matches TRBD1 (6 bases). CDR1 MNHEY and CDR2 SVGEGT come from the germline V gene. V was trimmed by 6 bases and J by 1 base, leaving 18 bases between them. CDR3 length: 17 amino acids.

The gene calls are TRBV10-3 and TRBJ2-5, with TRBD2 identical over 11 bases. V lost 0 bases, J lost 2 bases, and 5 bases stayed unmatched. This CDR3 has 17 residues. Germline V gene data show CDR1 as ENHRY and CDR2 as SYGVKD. The CDR3 DNA sequence: TGTGCCATCAGTGAGTCTATAGCGGGAGGGACGCAAGAGACCCAGTACTTC. This codes for CAISESIAGGTQETQYF.

This clone was observed a few times. V is TRBV19 and J is TRBJ2-2, with TRBD2 as a possible D gene (5 bases). Trimming removed 7 bases from V and 0 bases from J, with 9 bases in between. Germline V gene data show CDR1 as LNHDA and CDR2 as SQIVND (reference sequence). The CDR3 loop spans 14 amino acids. Written as DNA, the CDR3 is TGTGCCAGTACAGCGGCGACGAACACCGGGGAGCTGTTTTTT. Amino acid sequence: CASTAATNTGELFF.

The chain links TRBV4-1 to TRBJ2-2; D is possibly TRBD1 (5 bases). The CDR3 is 15 amino acids. Trimming left V 4 bases short and J 0 bases short, with 9 bases between. Germline-derived CDR1 and CDR2 are MGHRA and YSYEKL. This chain's CDR3 is CASSLQVANTGELFF. In nucleotides, the CDR3 is TGCGCCAGCAGCCTACAGGTTGCGAACACCGGGGAGCTGTTTTTT.

V usage is TRBV7-3 and J usage is TRBJ2-7; the match to TRBD2 covers 10 bases. J was trimmed by 0 bases and V by 5 bases; bases with no gene match: 4. Germline lookup yields CDR1 SGHTA and CDR2 FQGTGA. CDR3 size: 15 residues. Written as DNA, the CDR3 is TGTGCCAGCAGCGCTAGCGGGGGTAGCTCCTACGAGCAGTACTTC. Translating it yields CASSASGGSSYEQYF.

The chain links TRBV5-1 to TRBJ1-6, with TRBD1 identical over 8 bases. The CDR3 is 16 amino acids. Unmatched junction bases numbered 5, after V lost 2 bases and J lost 4 bases. Germline CDR1 and CDR2: SGHRS and YFSETQ. This chain's CDR3 is CASSLKTGAYNSPLHF. The CDR3 region has the DNA TGCGCCAGCAGCTTAAAGACAGGGGCGTATAATTCACCCCTCCACTTT.

The genes are TRBV7-8 and TRBJ1-4; tentatively, D is TRBD1 (6 bases). Germline lookup yields CDR1 SGHVS and CDR2 FQNEAQ. The V end was cut by 5 bases, the J end by 4 bases, with 11 bases between. The CDR3 length is 14 residues. The CDR3 reads CASSPGQSNEKLFF. The CDR3, as DNA: TGTGCCAGCAGCCCCGGACAGAGTAATGAAAAACTGTTTTTT.

The rearrangement links TRBV18 to TRBJ1-2, with TRBD1 identical over 7 bases. Losses at the gene ends were 0 bases for V and 4 bases for J; bases not matched to a gene: 14. Germline assignment: CDR1 KGHSH and CDR2 LQKENI. The CDR3 totals 18 residues. CDR3 nucleotide sequence: TGTGCCAGCTCACCACCGGAGACAGGGAGCAAAAGTATCTATGGCTACACCTTC. Its protein product is CASSPPETGSKSIYGYTF.

This rearrangement joins TRBV11-2 to TRBJ2-2; possible D gene TRBD2, 5 bases. Germline V gives CDR1 SGHAT, CDR2 FQNNGV. This CDR3 has 15 amino acids. Trimming pared 2 bases from V and 0 bases from J, leaving 7 bases between. CDR3 DNA sequence: TGTGCCAGCAGCTTAAGAGGGACGAACACCGGGGAGCTGTTTTTT. Translated, it gives CASSLRGTNTGELFF.